This T cell receptor (beta chain) was sequenced during a study of OX40 agonist ivuxolimab in advanced cancers. Overall study context: 40% to 50% of patients had received prior checkpoint inhibitor therapy. Study-level points and caveats: Some of the nonresponding patients also showed low levels of normalized T-cell clonal expansion. Partial responders receiving 0.1-3.0 mg/kg showed among the lowest clonal expansion. Clones of CD4+ and CD8+ blood T cells grew by week 6 at doses of 0.1 to 3.0 mg/kg.

Sequencing used immunoSEQ multiplex PCR; TCRdb keeps in-frame clones, though not all of them. The sample carries 75,000 to 95,000 clones, roughly nine tenths recorded once. The V gene's germline CDR1 is SGHRS and CDR2 YFSETQ. CDR3 length equals 16 residues. V gave up 0 bases and J gave up 4 bases, with 16 bases separating them. To note about this clone: Its cognate antigen is unknown.

The material sequenced was CD4+ or CD8+ T cells sorted from blood, taken in a trial of the OX40 agonist ivuxolimab. The chain recombines TRBV5-1 with TRBJ2-5; the D call may be TRBD1 or TRBD2 (6 bases each). The receptor was isolated from an adult with an advanced solid tumor such as melanoma, head and neck, liver or kidney cancer. The CDR3 loop reads CASSLDQGGGGETQYF. The CDR3 bases are TGCGCCAGCAGCTTGGACCAAGGAGGGGGAGGAGAGACCCAGTACTTC.